One sample yielded the 15 T cell receptor beta chains listed below, sequenced in a study of T-cell memory formation after mild COVID-19. One entry per CDR3 protein results from TCRdb running MiXCR on the 5' RACE reads. The table has over 500,000 distinct CDR3 sequences, roughly 17% seen once. Sequenced input: PBMCs or a T cell subset sorted from them (not recorded which). The origin of the receptors is an adult woman who had mild COVID-19 (a few samples of this study predate the infection). Cell type and time point are not known.

This clonotype has just a few counts. V gene TRBV12-3 or TRBV12-4 combines with J gene TRBJ2-4, with D unclear. Between the trimmed V and J ends, which lost 3 bases and 9 bases, there was a span of 12 bases. The length of the CDR3 is 13 residues. In DNA, the CDR3 is TGTGCCAGCAGTTTTACATGGTCGAGCATTCAGTACTTC. Protein product: CASSFTWSSIQYF.

This clonotype turned up a few times. V usage is TRBV7-9 and J usage is TRBJ2-1; D may be TRBD1 or TRBD2 (6 bases each). This CDR3 has 15 amino acids. Trimming removed 1 base at V and 7 bases at J, with 14 bases between. The germline CDR1 and CDR2 sequences are SEHNR and FQNEAQ (reference sequence). CDR3 DNA sequence: TGTGCCAGCAGCTTAGTAACAGGGAGGTATAATGAGCAGTTCTTC. Protein product: CASSLVTGRYNEQFF.

In DNA, the CDR3 is TGTGCCAGCAGCGTAGACAGGGTGGCCGGGGAGCTGTTTTTT. Amino acid sequence: CASSVDRVAGELFF. The V and J genes are TRBV9 and TRBJ2-2; possible D gene TRBD1, 6 bases. V shed 0 bases and J shed 6 bases, with 9 bases lying between them. Germline V gives CDR1 SGDLS, CDR2 YYNGEE. This CDR3 region has 14 residues. The whole variable domain, remainder taken from reference TRBV9 and TRBJ2-2, is DSGVTQTPKHLITATGQRVTLRCSPRSGDLSVYWYQQSLDQGLQFLIQYYNGEERAKGNILERFSAQQFPDLHSELNLSSLELGDSALYFCASSVDRVAGELFFGEGSRLTVL.

In this sample, this clonotype turned up a few times. The chain couples TRBV7-9 to TRBJ1-2, with D possibly TRBD1 on 5 matching bases. Germline V CDR1 and CDR2: SEHNR, FQNEAQ (reference sequence). There are 13 residues in the CDR3. With 6 bases removed from V and 3 bases from J, the gap between germline ends came to 11 bases. CDR3 DNA sequence: TGTGCCAGCAGTCAACAGGAAGACTATGGCTACACCTTC. This translates into CASSQQEDYGYTF.

V usage is TRBV6-2 or TRBV6-3 and J usage is TRBJ2-7; 7 bases are shared with TRBD2. Germline CDR1 and CDR2: MNHEY and SVGEGT. V was pared by 3 bases and J by 6 bases, with 8 bases of the junction left unmatched. The CDR3 totals 14 residues. CDR3 protein: CASSYSSGEREQYF. The CDR3 region has the DNA TGTGCCAGCAGTTATTCCAGCGGGGAACGCGAGCAGTACTTC.

This chain uses TRBV7-6 with TRBJ1-1, with 9 bases identical to TRBD1. Per germline, CDR1 SGHVS and CDR2 FNYEAQ. The junction had 13 bases not matched to a gene; V was cut back by 2 bases and J by 0 bases. This CDR3 has 19 amino acids. CDR3 nucleotides: TGTGCCAGCAGCTTAAGATGGGCACAGGGGGCGCGGGTGAACACTGAAGCTTTCTTT. It encodes CASSLRWAQGARVNTEAFF.

This clonotype has more than one count but fewer than ten. This rearrangement joins TRBV7-9 to TRBJ2-7; 7 bases map to TRBD1. Germline CDR1 reads SEHNR; CDR2 reads FQNEAQ (reference sequence). Unmatched junction bases numbered 10, after V lost 4 bases and J lost 4 bases. The CDR3 length is 15 residues. CDR3 sequence reads: CASSSRQGTSYEQYF. For the CDR3, the DNA is TGTGCCAGCAGCTCCAGACAGGGTACCTCTTACGAGCAGTACTTC.

V gene TRBV18 combines with J gene TRBJ2-3, with a weak D call TRBD2 (6 bases). Germline CDR1 reads KGHSH; CDR2 reads LQKENI. Trimming took off 6 bases at V and 0 bases at J, with 16 bases between the two ends. The CDR3 has 16 residues. CDR3 bases: TGTGCCAGCTCTCAAACCGAGCGGGCCAGCACAGATACGCAGTATTTT. Protein: CASSQTERASTDTQYF.

V and J are TRBV7-8 and TRBJ2-3, with TRBD2 matching 10 bases. V was pared by 3 bases and J by 2 bases, with 8 bases of the junction left unmatched. In germline, CDR1 is SGHVS, CDR2 FQNEAQ. This CDR3 spans 17 amino acids. Here the CDR3 reads CASSLPLLAGDTDTQYF. The CDR3 nucleotides read TGTGCCAGCAGCTTGCCTCTGCTAGCGGGAGACACAGATACGCAGTATTTT.

This chain joins TRBV7-8 and TRBJ2-7; D remains ambiguous. This CDR3 region has 14 residues. Germline V gene data show CDR1 as SGHVS and CDR2 as FQNEAQ. V shed 1 base and J shed 0 bases, with 7 bases lying between them. The CDR3 here is CASSLGGFSYEQYF. The CDR3 bases are TGTGCCAGCAGCTTAGGTGGCTTCTCCTACGAGCAGTACTTC.

This clonotype was recorded a few times. This chain uses TRBV5-4 with TRBJ2-3; 10 bases are a match to TRBD2. Germline CDR1 is SGHNT and CDR2 is YYREEE (reference sequence). With V trimmed by 1 base and J by 2 bases, 7 bases remained unmatched. The CDR3 length is 17 residues. CDR3 protein: CASSLKSAGGLTDTQYF. For the CDR3, the DNA is TGTGCCAGCAGCTTGAAGTCAGCGGGGGGGCTCACAGATACGCAGTATTTT.

This clonotype turned up a few times. CDR3 loop: CASSSRLAGTNEQFF. CDR3 bases: TGCGCCAGCAGCTCCCGACTAGCGGGCACAAATGAGCAGTTCTTC. The V and J genes are TRBV5-1 and TRBJ2-1; 10 bases are a match to TRBD2. Trimming cost V 3 bases and J 7 bases; bases outside gene matches: 7. Germline lookup yields CDR1 SGHRS and CDR2 YFSETQ. The CDR3 is 15 residues long.

The V gene is TRBV11-2, the J gene TRBJ2-7, with D possibly matching TRBD1 (6 bases). The CDR3 consists of 15 residues. CDR1 SGHAT and CDR2 FQNNGV come from the germline V gene. The V end lost 2 bases, the J end lost 2 bases, and 13 bases lay between the germline ends. The CDR3, as DNA: TGTGCCAGCAGCTTATTTACAGGGCTTACCTACGAGCAGTACTTC. Protein product: CASSLFTGLTYEQYF.

The chain joins TRBV6-5 to TRBJ1-6; D is unclear. The germline V gene encodes CDR1 MNHEY and CDR2 SVGAGI. V dropped 6 bases and J dropped 11 bases, with 23 bases sitting between them. This CDR3 has 16 residues. The CDR3 nucleotides read TGTGCCAGCAGCCACGGCGTGAGCAGTACCGAGACACCCCTCCACTTT. Its translation: CASSHGVSSTETPLHF.

The sample holds a few counts of this clonotype. This rearrangement joins TRBV12-3 or TRBV12-4 to TRBJ2-5; D is unresolved. The CDR3 extends over 12 amino acids. V lost 4 bases and J 5 bases, leaving 8 bases between the germline ends. The CDR3 DNA reads TGTGCCAGCAGTTCCCAAGGGGAGACCCAGTACTTC. Its translation: CASSSQGETQYF.